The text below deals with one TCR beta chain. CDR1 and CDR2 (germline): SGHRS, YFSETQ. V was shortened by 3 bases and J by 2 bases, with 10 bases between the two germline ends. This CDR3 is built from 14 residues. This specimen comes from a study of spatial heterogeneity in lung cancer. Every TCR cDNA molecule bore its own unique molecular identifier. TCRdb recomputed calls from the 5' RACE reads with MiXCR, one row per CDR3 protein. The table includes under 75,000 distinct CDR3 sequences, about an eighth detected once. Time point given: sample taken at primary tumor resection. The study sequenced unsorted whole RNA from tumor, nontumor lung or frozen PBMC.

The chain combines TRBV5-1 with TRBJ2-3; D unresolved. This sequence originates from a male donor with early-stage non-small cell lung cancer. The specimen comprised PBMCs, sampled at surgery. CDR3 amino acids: CASSYRGTTDTQYF. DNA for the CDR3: TGCGCCAGCAGCTATAGAGGAACCACAGATACGCAGTATTTT.